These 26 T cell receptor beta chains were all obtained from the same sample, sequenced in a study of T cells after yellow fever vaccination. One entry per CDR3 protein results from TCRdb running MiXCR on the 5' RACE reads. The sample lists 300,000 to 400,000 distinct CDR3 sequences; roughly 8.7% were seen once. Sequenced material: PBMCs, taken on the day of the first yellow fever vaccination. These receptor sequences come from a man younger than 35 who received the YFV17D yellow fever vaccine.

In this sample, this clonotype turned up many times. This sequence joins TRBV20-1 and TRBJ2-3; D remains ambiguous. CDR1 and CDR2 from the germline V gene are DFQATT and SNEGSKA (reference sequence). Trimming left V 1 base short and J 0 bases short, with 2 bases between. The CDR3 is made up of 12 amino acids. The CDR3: CSARGSTDTQYF. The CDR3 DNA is TGCAGTGCTAGAGGTAGCACAGATACGCAGTATTTT.

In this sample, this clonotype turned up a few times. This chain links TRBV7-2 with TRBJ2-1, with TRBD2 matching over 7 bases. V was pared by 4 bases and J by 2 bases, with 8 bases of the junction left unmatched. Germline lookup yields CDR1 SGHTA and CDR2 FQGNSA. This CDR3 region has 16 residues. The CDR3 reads CASSSLGEGPYNEQFF. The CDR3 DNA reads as TGTGCCAGCAGCTCCCTAGGGGAGGGGCCCTACAATGAGCAGTTCTTC.

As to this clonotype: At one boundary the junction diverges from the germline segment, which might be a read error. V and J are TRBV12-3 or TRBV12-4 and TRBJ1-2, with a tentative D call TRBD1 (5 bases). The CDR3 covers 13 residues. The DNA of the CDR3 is TGTGCCAGCACTTTACGGGGGATTTATGGCTACACCTTC. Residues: CASTLRGIYGYTF.

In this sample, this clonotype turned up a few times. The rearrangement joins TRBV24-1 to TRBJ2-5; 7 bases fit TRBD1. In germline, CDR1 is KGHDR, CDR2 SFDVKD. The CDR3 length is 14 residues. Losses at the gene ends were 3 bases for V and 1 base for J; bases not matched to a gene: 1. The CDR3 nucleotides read TGTGCCACCAGTGATGGGGACAGCCAAGAGACCCAGTACTTC. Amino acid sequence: CATSDGDSQETQYF.

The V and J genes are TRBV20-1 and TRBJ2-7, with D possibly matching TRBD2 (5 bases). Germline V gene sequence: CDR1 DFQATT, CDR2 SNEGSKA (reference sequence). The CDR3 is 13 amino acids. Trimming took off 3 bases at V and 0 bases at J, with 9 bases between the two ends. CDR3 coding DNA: TGCAGTGCTAGTGCCGGGGACTCCTACGAGCAGTACTTC. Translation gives CSASAGDSYEQYF.

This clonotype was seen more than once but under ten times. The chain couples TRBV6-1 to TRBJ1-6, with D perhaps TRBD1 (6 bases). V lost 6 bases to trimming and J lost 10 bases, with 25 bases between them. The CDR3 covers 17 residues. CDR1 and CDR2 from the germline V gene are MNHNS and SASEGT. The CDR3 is CASSSSLQQGTVSPLHF. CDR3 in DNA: TGTGCCAGCAGCTCTAGCCTCCAACAGGGAACGGTCTCACCCCTCCACTTT.

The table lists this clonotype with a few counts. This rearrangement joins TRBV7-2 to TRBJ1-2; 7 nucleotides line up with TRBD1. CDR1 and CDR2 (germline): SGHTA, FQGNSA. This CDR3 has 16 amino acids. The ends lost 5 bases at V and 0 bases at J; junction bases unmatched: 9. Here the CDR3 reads CASSITRGTANYGYTF. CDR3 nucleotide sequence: TGTGCCAGCAGCATCACCAGGGGGACGGCTAACTATGGCTACACCTTC.

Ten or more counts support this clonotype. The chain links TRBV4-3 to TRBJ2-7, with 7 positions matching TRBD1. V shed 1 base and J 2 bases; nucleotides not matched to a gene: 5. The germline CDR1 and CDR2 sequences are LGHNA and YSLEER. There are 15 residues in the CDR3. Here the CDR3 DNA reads TGCGCCAGCAGCCAAGGAAGGGACAGCCCCTACGAGCAGTACTTC. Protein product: CASSQGRDSPYEQYF.

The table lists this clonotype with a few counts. The CDR3 DNA reads TGTGCCAGCAGCCTCACAGGGGGAACCCAAGAGACCCAGTACTTC. Translated, it gives CASSLTGGTQETQYF. This sequence joins TRBV7-3 and TRBJ2-5, with 8 bases that match TRBD1. V was pared by 5 bases and J by 1 base, with 6 bases of the junction left unmatched. Germline V lookup: CDR1 SGHTA, CDR2 FQGTGA. The CDR3 is 15 amino acids.

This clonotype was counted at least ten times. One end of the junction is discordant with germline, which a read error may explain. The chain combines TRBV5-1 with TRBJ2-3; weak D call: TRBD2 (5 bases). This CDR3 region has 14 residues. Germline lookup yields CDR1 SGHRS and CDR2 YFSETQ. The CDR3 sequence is CASSLEGSTDTQYF. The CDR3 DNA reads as TGTGCCAGCAGCTTAGAGGGCAGCACAGATACGCAGTATTTT.

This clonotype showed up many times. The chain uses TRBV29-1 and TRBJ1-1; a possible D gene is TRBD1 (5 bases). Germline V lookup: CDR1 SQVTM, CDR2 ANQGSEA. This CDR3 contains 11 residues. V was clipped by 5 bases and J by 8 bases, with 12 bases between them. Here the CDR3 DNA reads TGCAGCGTTAAGGTGCAGGGAGAAGCTTTCTTT. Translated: CSVKVQGEAFF.

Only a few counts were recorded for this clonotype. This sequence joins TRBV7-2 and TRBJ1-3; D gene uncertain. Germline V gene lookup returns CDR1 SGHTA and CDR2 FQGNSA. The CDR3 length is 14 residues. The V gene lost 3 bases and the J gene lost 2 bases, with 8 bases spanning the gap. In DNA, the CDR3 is TGTGCCAGCAGCTTTGGCGGAGCTGGAAACACCATATATTTT. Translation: CASSFGGAGNTIYF. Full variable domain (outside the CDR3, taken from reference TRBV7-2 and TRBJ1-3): GAGVSQSPSNKVTEKGKDVELRCDPISGHTALYWYRQSLGQGLEFLIYFQGNSAPDKSGLPSDRFSAERTGGSVSTLTIQRTQQEDSAVYLCASSFGGAGNTIYFGEGSWLTVV.

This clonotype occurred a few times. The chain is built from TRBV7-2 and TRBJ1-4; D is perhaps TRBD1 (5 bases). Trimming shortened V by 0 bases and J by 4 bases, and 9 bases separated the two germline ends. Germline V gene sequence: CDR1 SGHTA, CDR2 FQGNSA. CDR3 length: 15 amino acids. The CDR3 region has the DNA TGTGCCAGCAGCTTAGCGAGAGGGGTTAATGAAAAACTGTTTTTT. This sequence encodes CASSLARGVNEKLFF.

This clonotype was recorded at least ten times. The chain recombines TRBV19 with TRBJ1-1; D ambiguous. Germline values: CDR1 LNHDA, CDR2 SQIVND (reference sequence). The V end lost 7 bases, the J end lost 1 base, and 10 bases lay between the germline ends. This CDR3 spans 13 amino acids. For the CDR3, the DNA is TGTGCCAGTATTCTGAACAAGAACACTGAAGCTTTCTTT. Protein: CASILNKNTEAFF.

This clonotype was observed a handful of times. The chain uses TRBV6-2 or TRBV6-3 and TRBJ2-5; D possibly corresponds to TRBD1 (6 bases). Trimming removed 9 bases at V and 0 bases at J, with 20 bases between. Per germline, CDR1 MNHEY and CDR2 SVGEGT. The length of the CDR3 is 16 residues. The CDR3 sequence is CASQPLEDSHQETQYF. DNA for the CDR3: TGTGCCAGTCAGCCTCTTGAGGACAGTCACCAAGAGACCCAGTACTTC.

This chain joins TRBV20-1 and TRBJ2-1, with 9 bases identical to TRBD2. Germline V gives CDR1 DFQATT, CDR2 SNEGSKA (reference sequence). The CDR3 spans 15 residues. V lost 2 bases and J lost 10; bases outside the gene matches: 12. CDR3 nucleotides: TGCAGTGCTAGATCAACCGGGACTAGCTTCGACGAGCAGTTCTTC. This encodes CSARSTGTSFDEQFF.

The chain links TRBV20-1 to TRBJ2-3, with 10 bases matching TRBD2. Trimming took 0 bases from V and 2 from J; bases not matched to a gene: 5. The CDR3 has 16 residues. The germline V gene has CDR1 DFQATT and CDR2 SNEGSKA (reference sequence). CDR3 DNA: TGCAGTGCTAGAGACACCCTAGCGGGGGACACAGATACGCAGTATTTT. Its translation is CSARDTLAGDTDTQYF.

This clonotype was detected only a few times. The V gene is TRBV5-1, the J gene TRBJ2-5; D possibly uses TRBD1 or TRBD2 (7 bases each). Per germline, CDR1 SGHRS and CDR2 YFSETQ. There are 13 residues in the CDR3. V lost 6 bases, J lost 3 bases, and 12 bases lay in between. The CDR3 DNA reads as TGCGCCAGCATGCCAGGGGGGGAAGAGACCCAGTACTTC. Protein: CASMPGGEETQYF.

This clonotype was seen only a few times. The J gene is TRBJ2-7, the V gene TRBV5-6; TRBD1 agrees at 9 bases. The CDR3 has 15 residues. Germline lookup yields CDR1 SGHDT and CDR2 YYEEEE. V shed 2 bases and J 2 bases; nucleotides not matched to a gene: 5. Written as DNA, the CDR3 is TGTGCCAGCAGCTTTAGACAGGGGGTAACCTACGAGCAGTACTTC. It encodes CASSFRQGVTYEQYF.

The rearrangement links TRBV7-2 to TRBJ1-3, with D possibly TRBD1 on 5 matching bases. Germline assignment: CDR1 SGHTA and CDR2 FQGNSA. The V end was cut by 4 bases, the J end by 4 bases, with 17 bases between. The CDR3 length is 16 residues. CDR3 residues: CASSSAWTFEGNTIYF. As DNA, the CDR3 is TGTGCCAGCAGCTCGGCCTGGACATTTGAAGGAAACACCATATATTTT. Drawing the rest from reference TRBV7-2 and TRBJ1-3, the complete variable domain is GAGVSQSPSNKVTEKGKDVELRCDPISGHTALYWYRQSLGQGLEFLIYFQGNSAPDKSGLPSDRFSAERTGGSVSTLTIQRTQQEDSAVYLCASSSAWTFEGNTIYFGEGSWLTVV.

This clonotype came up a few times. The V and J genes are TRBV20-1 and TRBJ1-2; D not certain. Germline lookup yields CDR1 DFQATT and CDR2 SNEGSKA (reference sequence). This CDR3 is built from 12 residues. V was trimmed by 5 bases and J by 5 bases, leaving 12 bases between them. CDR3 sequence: CSARLPGYGYTF. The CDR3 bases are TGCAGTGCTCGTCTACCAGGTTATGGCTACACCTTC.

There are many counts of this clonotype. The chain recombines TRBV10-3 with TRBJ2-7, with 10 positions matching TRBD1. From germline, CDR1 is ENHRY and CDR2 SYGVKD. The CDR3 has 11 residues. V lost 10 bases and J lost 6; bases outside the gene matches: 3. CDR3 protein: CATGTGAEQYV. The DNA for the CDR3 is TGTGCCACCGGGACAGGGGCCGAGCAGTACGTC.

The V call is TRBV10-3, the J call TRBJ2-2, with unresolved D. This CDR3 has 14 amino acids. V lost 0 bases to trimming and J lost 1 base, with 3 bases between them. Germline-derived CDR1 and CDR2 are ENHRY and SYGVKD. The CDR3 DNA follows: TGTGCCATCAGTGAGTCTATGAACACCGGGGAGCTGTTTTTT. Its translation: CAISESMNTGELFF.

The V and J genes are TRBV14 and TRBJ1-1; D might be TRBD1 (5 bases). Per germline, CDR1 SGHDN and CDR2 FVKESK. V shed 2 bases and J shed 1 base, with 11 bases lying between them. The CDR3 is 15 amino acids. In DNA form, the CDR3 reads TGTGCCAGCAGCCAACAGTCCGGGGGGAACACTGAAGCTTTCTTT. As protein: CASSQQSGGNTEAFF.

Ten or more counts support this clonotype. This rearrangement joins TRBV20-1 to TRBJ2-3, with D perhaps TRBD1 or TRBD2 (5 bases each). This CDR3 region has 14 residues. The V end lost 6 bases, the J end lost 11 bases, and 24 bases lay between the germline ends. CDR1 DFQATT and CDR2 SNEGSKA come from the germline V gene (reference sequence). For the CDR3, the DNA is TGCAGTGCCCCAAGGCAGGGAGTTTTTGTTAGGCAGTATTTT. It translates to CSAPRQGVFVRQYF.

Here the CDR3 reads CASSQGRGPQPQHF. The CDR3, as DNA: TGCGCCAGCAGCCAAGGACGCGGTCCCCAGCCCCAGCATTTT. V and J are TRBV4-3 and TRBJ1-5; D not certain. Germline V gives CDR1 LGHNA, CDR2 YSLEER. V was pared by 1 base and J by 7 bases, with 11 bases between. The CDR3 has 14 residues.